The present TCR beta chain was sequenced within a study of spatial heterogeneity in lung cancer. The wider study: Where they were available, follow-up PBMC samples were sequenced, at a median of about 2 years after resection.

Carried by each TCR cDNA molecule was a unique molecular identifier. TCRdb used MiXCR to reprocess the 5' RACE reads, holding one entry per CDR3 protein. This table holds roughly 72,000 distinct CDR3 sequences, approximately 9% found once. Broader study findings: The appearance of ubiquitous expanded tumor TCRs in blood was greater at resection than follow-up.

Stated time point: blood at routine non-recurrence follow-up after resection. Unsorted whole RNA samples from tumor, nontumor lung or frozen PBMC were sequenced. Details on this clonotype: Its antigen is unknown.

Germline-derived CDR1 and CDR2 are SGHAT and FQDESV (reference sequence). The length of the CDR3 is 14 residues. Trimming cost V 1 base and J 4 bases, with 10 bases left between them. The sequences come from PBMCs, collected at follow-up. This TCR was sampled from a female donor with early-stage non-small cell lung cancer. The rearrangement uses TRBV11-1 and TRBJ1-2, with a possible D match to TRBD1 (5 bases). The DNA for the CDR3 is TGTGCCAGCAGCTTAGTCCCGGGGGGCTATGGCTACACCTTC. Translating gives CASSLVPGGYGYTF. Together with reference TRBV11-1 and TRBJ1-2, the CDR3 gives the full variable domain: EAEVAQSPRYKITEKSQAVAFWCDPISGHATLYWYRQILGQGPELLVQFQDESVVDDSQLPKDRFSAERLKGVDSTLKIQPAELGDSAMYLCASSLVPGGYGYTFGSGTRLTVV.